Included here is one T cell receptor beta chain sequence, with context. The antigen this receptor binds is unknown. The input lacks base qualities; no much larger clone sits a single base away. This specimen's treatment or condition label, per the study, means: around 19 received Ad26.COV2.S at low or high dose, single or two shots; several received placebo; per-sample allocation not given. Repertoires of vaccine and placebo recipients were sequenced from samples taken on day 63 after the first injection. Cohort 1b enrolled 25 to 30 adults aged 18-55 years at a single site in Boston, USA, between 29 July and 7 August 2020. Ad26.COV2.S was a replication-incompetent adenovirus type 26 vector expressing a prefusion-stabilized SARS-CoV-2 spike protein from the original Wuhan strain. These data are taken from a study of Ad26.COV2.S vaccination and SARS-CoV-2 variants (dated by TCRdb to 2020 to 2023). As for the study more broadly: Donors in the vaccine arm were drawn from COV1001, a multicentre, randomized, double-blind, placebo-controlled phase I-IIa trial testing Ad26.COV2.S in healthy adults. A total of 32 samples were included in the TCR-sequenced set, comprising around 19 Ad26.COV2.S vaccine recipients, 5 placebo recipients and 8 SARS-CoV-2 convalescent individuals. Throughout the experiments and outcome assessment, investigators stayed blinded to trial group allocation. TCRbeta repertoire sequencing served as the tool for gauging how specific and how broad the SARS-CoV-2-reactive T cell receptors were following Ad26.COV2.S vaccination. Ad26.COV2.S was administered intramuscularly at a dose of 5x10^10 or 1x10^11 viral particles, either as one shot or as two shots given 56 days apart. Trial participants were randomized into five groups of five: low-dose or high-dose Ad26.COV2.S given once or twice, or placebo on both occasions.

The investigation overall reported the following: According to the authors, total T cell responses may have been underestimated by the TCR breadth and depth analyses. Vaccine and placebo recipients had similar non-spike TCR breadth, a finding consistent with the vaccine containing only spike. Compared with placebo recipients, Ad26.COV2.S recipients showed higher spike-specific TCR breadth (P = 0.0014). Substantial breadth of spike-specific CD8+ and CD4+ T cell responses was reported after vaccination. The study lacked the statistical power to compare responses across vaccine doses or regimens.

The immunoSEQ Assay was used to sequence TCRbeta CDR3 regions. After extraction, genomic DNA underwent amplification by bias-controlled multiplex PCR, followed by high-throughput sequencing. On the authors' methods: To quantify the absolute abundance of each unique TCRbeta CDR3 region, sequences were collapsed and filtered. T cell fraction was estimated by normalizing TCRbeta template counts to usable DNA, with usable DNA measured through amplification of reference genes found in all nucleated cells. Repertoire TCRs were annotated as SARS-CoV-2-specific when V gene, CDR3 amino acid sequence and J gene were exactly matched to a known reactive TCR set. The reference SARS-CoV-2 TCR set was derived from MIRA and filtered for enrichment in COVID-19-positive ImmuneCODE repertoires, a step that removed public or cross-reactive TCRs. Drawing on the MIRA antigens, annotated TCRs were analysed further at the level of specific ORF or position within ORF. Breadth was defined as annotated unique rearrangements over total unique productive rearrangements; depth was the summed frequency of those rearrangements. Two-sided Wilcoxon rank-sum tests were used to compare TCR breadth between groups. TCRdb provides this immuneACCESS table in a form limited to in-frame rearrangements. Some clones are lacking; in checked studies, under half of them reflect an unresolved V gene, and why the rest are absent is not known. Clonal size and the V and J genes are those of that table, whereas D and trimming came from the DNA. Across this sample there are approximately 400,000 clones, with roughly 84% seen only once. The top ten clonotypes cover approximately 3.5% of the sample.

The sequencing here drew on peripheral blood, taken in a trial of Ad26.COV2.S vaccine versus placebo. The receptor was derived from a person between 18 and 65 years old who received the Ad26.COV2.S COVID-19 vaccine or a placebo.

The DNA sequence is TGTGCCAGCAGTTTGGCTAGCGGGGGCTCCTACGAGCAGTACTTC. It translates as CASSLASGGSYEQYF. In this chain, TRBV6-6 is recombined with TRBJ2-7, with 10 junctional bases fitting TRBD2. The CDR3 goes from the cysteine to the phenylalanine over 15 residues. Left in the record is the CDR3 DNA by itself, 45 bases read in frame from the first base. At the junction V is shortened by 4 bases and J by 0 bases; bases outside the gene matches: 3. According to the germline V gene (reference sequence), CDR1 reads MNHNY and CDR2 reads SVGAGI.